The 8 T cell receptor beta chains below were found in one sample sequenced in a study of cytomegalovirus exposure and HLA in healthy donors. 13 Jbeta primers and 60 Vbeta primers were used for the PCR. Sequenced by immunoSEQ multiplex PCR; TCRdb stores in-frame clones only, minus some. The profile shows about 76,000 clones, more than 75% of them singletons. The sequenced sample consisted of PBMCs. The receptor source for this set is a male donor in good health and CMV-seropositive.

The rearrangement links TRBV4-1 to TRBJ2-7; D might be TRBD1 (6 bases). This CDR3 is 15 amino acids long. CDR1 is MGHRA and CDR2 is YSYEKL in the germline V gene. V lost 3 bases to trimming and J lost 1 base, with 13 bases between them. The CDR3 bases are TGCGCCAGCAGCCAGGGGACACATAGTTCCTACGAGCAGTACTTC. This sequence encodes CASSQGTHSSYEQYF.

Worth noting for this clone: A junction end diverges from the germline sequence, so it may reflect a read error. V is TRBV25-1 and J is TRBJ2-7; no clear D gene. Germline V gives CDR1 MGHDK, CDR2 SYGVNS. The CDR3 length is 11 residues. The CDR3 loop reads CTSSGNYEQYF. The CDR3 nucleotides are TGTACCAGCAGTGGTAACTACGAGCAGTACTTC.

The chain employs TRBV2 and TRBJ2-5; 16 bases fit TRBD2. The V and J ends lost 6 bases and 4 bases, in that order; junction bases with no gene match: 5. The CDR3 is made up of 16 amino acids. CDR1 and CDR2 (germline): SNHLY, FYNNEI. The CDR3 bases are TGTGCCAGCAGGGGGACTAGCGGGGGGGCCGGAGAGACCCAGTACTTC. The encoded protein is CASRGTSGGAGETQYF. Drawing the rest from reference TRBV2 and TRBJ2-5, the complete variable domain is EPEVTQTPSHQVTQMGQEVILRCVPISNHLYFYWYRQILGQKVEFLVSFYNNEISEKSEIFDDQFSVERPDGSNFTLKIRSTKLEDSAMYFCASRGTSGGAGETQYFGPGTRLLVL.

The genes are TRBV4-1 and TRBJ2-3; 8 bases agree with TRBD2. V shed 1 base and J 5 bases; nucleotides not matched to a gene: 8. CDR1 is MGHRA, CDR2 YSYEKL, per germline. The CDR3 totals 16 residues. This chain's CDR3 is CASSQASGTRRDTQYF. Here the CDR3 DNA reads TGCGCCAGCAGCCAAGCGTCAGGGACTAGGAGAGATACGCAGTATTTT.

The chain uses TRBV7-9 and TRBJ1-1; D uncertain. CDR3 length equals 15 residues. In germline, CDR1 is SEHNR, CDR2 FQNEAQ (reference sequence). V was clipped by 6 bases and J by 4 bases, with 18 bases between them. The CDR3 loop is CASSAVPARGTEAFF. In DNA, the CDR3 is TGTGCCAGCAGTGCGGTACCGGCGCGGGGCACTGAAGCTTTCTTT.

The chain links TRBV5-1 to TRBJ2-1, with D possibly being TRBD2 (7 bases). The CDR3 contains 18 residues. V lost 0 bases and J lost 8, with 24 bases in between. Germline V gene data show CDR1 as SGHRS and CDR2 as YFSETQ. CDR3 protein: CASSLGLRGGTTQHEQFF. The CDR3 DNA reads as TGCGCCAGCAGCTTGGGATTAAGGGGGGGAACCACCCAGCATGAGCAGTTCTTC.

The chain uses TRBV5-1 and TRBJ1-3, with 10 bases aligning to TRBD1. J was trimmed by 4 bases and V by 0 bases; bases with no gene match: 1. Per germline, CDR1 SGHRS and CDR2 YFSETQ. The CDR3 has 15 amino acids. CDR3 sequence (DNA): TGCGCCAGCAGCTTGGGACAGGGGGCCGGAAACACCATATATTTT. Its translation is CASSLGQGAGNTIYF.

The chain is built from TRBV5-6 and TRBJ2-1; TRBD1 matches 7 bases. Germline trimming cut 3 bases from V and 6 bases from J; bases unmatched to any gene: 9. The CDR3 runs to 15 residues. Germline-derived CDR1 and CDR2 are SGHDT and YYEEEE. Written as DNA, the CDR3 is TGTGCCAGCAGCTCAGACAGGGTACCTCGCAATGAGCAGTTCTTC. Translated: CASSSDRVPRNEQFF. Based on the CDR3 plus reference TRBV5-6 and TRBJ2-1, the full variable domain is DAGVTQSPTHLIKTRGQQVTLRCSPKSGHDTVSWYQQALGQGPQFIFQYYEEEERQRGNFPDRFSGHQFPNYSSELNVNALLLGDSALYLCASSSDRVPRNEQFFGPGTRLTVL.